A single sample gave rise to the 5 T cell receptor beta chains below, sequenced in a study of radiation and T cells in renal cell carcinoma. Repertoires were generated with immunoSEQ multiplex PCR, while TCRdb's copy carries only in-frame clones and drops some. The sample has nearly 50,000 clones; 75% to 85% are singletons. Time point reported: baseline pretreatment blood. Treatment meaning: 15 Gy SBRT to primary tumor, nephrectomy 4 weeks later. The sequences come from blood, collected from a patient whose treatment included radiotherapy and nephrectomy. These receptor sequences come from a woman between 65 and 79 years old with renal cell carcinoma.

The gene calls are TRBV5-4 and TRBJ2-5; 9 bases are a match to TRBD1. Germline V gene lookup returns CDR1 SGHNT and CDR2 YYREEE (reference sequence). This CDR3 is 15 amino acids long. J was trimmed by 4 bases and V by 4 bases; bases with no gene match: 8. The CDR3 reads CASSAKQGARETQYF. DNA of the CDR3: TGTGCCAGCAGCGCAAAACAGGGGGCGCGAGAGACCCAGTACTTC.

V is TRBV5-1 and J is TRBJ2-1; no firm D call. Germline V gene lookup returns CDR1 SGHRS and CDR2 YFSETQ. The V end was cut by 5 bases, the J end by 13 bases, with 19 bases between. The length of the CDR3 is 13 residues. CDR3 protein: CASRRNAPAEQFF. The CDR3 DNA sequence: TGCGCCAGCAGGCGAAACGCGCCAGCCGAACAGTTCTTC.

The chain has TRBV9 and TRBJ2-1, with D possibly being TRBD2 (6 bases). The CDR3 length is 16 residues. Germline V gives CDR1 SGDLS, CDR2 YYNGEE. V was shortened by 2 bases and J by 1 base, with 13 bases between the two germline ends. CDR3 coding DNA: TGTGCCAGCAGCGTCCTAAGCGGGTCTTCCTACAATGAGCAGTTCTTC. The encoded protein is CASSVLSGSSYNEQFF.

The chain combines TRBV20-1 with TRBJ2-7, with no clear D. CDR3 length: 11 amino acids. Trimming cost V 6 bases and J 6 bases, with 12 bases left between them. The germline V gene has CDR1 DFQATT and CDR2 SNEGSKA (reference sequence). CDR3 DNA: TGCAGTGCCCTGTTGTGGGGCGAGCAGTACTTC. It specifies CSALLWGEQYF.

The V and J genes are TRBV21-1 and TRBJ2-5; the tabulated D call, TRBD1, remains unverified against the DNA. TRBV21-1 counts as a pseudogene. CDR3 length equals 13 residues. CDR3 DNA sequence: TGTGCCAGACGAGCAGGGGATAAAAAGACCCAGTACTTC. It encodes CARRAGDKKTQYF.